Each of the 11 T cell receptor beta chains below was sequenced from the same sample in a study of glioma-infiltrating T cells after dendritic cell vaccination. Profiling relied on immunoSEQ multiplex PCR, and the TCRdb table lists in-frame clones only, not all of them. The repertoire holds about 73,000 clones, with more than 65% as singletons. Material: blood, obtained before dendritic cell vaccination. The receptors originated from a human donor with glioblastoma.

The chain joins TRBV11-3 to TRBJ2-2, with no clear D. Germline CDR1 SGHNT, CDR2 YENEEA. V lost 5 bases and J 5 bases, leaving 6 bases between the germline ends. This CDR3 contains 12 residues. The CDR3 protein is CASSPRTGELFF. The CDR3 region has the DNA TGTGCCAGCAGCCCCCGGACCGGGGAGCTGTTTTTT.

The rearrangement links TRBV2 to TRBJ2-1; 8 nucleotides line up with TRBD1. Losses at the gene ends were 6 bases for V and 6 bases for J; bases not matched to a gene: 10. The CDR3 is 15 residues long. The germline CDR1 and CDR2 sequences are SNHLY and FYNNEI. The CDR3 region is CASRMQGARSNEQFF. In DNA form, the CDR3 reads TGTGCCAGCAGGATGCAGGGGGCCCGGTCCAATGAGCAGTTCTTC.

The CDR3 coding sequence is TGTGCCAGCAGCGTGAGCGGAAGCTCCTACAATGAGCAGTTCTTC. As protein: CASSVSGSSYNEQFF. The rearrangement joins TRBV27 to TRBJ2-1; D may be TRBD2 (5 bases). The germline V and J ends were trimmed by 6 bases and 0 bases, with 12 bases remaining between them. This CDR3 spans 15 amino acids. Per the germline V gene, CDR1 is MNHEY and CDR2 is SMNVEV (reference sequence).

The chain has TRBV19 and TRBJ1-4; 9 positions agree with TRBD1. The CDR3 extends over 15 amino acids. The V gene's germline CDR1 is LNHDA and CDR2 SQIVND (reference sequence). V lost 8 bases and J lost 6; bases outside the gene matches: 10. This chain's CDR3 is CASHRGGDRDEKLFF. CDR3 nucleotides: TGTGCCAGTCATAGGGGTGGGGACAGGGATGAAAAACTGTTTTTT.

This chain uses TRBV28 with TRBJ2-6, with D possibly TRBD1 on 5 matching bases. Deletions cut 6 bases from V and 3 bases from J, with 15 bases between. The CDR3 sequence is 16 residues long. Germline V gene sequence: CDR1 MDHEN, CDR2 SYDVKM. The CDR3 loop reads CASSGAGFSGANVLTF. The CDR3 bases are TGTGCCAGCAGCGGCGCAGGGTTCAGTGGGGCCAACGTCCTGACTTTC.

The chain recombines TRBV5-4 with TRBJ1-2, with 9 bases fitting TRBD1. CDR3 size: 15 residues. Germline-derived CDR1 and CDR2 are SGHNT and YYREEE (reference sequence). Germline trimming cut 0 bases from V and 7 bases from J; bases unmatched to any gene: 7. In nucleotides, the CDR3 is TGTGCCAGCAGCTTGGACAGGGGGCCTTTAGGTGGCTACACCTTC. It codes for CASSLDRGPLGGYTF.

This clone appeared a single time. The chain is built from TRBV6-5 and TRBJ2-4; TRBD2 matches at 7 bases. J was trimmed by 1 base and V by 2 bases; bases with no gene match: 5. The CDR3 totals 16 residues. Germline loops: CDR1 MNHEY, CDR2 SVGAGI. Here the CDR3 reads CASSYGGGLAKNIQYF. The CDR3 DNA is TGTGCCAGCAGTTACGGGGGAGGGCTGGCCAAAAACATTCAGTACTTC.

CDR3 protein: CASRHRDSTSYGYTF. CDR3 DNA sequence: TGTGCCAGCAGACACCGGGACAGCACCTCCTATGGCTACACCTTC. The chain joins TRBV2 to TRBJ1-2; 7 bases map to TRBD1. The junction had 11 bases not matched to a gene; V was cut back by 6 bases and J by 4 bases. Germline CDR1 SNHLY, CDR2 FYNNEI. CDR3 length: 15 residues.

This chain links TRBV19 with TRBJ1-2; the match to TRBD1 covers 9 bases. Germline-derived CDR1 and CDR2 are LNHDA and SQIVND (reference sequence). With V trimmed by 2 bases and J by 5 bases, 9 bases remained unmatched. The CDR3 consists of 16 residues. The CDR3: CASSITFRDRVYGYTF. Written as DNA, the CDR3 is TGTGCCAGTAGTATAACTTTCCGGGACAGGGTGTATGGCTACACCTTC.

The J gene is TRBJ2-6, the V gene TRBV5-4; 11 nucleotides agree with TRBD1. The germline V gene encodes CDR1 SGHNT and CDR2 YYREEE (reference sequence). CDR3 size: 19 residues. Trimming cost V 1 base and J 1 base; bases outside gene matches: 7. In DNA form, the CDR3 reads TGTGCCAGCAGCTTGACCCCGGGACAGGGGGGGTCTGGGGCCAACGTCCTGACTTTC. Protein sequence: CASSLTPGQGGSGANVLTF. Full variable domain (remainder filled in from reference TRBV5-4 and TRBJ2-6): ETGVTQSPTHLIKTRGQQVTLRCSSQSGHNTVSWYQQALGQGPQFIFQYYREEENGRGNFPPRFSGLQFPNYSSELNVNALELDDSALYLCASSLTPGQGGSGANVLTFGAGSRLTVL.

The V and J genes are TRBV5-1 and TRBJ2-2; D is ambiguous. The CDR3 runs to 15 residues. Germline-derived CDR1 and CDR2 are SGHRS and YFSETQ. The V end was cut by 5 bases, the J end by 2 bases, with 13 bases between. The CDR3 DNA sequence: TGCGCCAGCAGTAGTCCTCAAACTAACACCGGGGAGCTGTTTTTT. This translates into CASSSPQTNTGELFF.